A single sample gave rise to the 13 T cell receptor beta chains below, sequenced in a study of blood T cell repertoires in COVID-19. Sequenced by immunoSEQ multiplex PCR; TCRdb stores in-frame clones only, minus some. The sample records around 250,000 clones, about four fifths being singletons. The source material was PBMCs or T cells enriched from blood (not recorded which). The receptors here all came from a man between 35 and 55 years old who had been exposed to COVID-19.

The rearrangement joins TRBV5-1 to TRBJ2-1; TRBD2 might be the D (7 bases). From germline, CDR1 is SGHRS and CDR2 YFSETQ. This CDR3 has 17 residues. The V and J ends lost 0 bases and 4 bases respectively, with 17 bases between them. This CDR3 is CASSLAGGGGIYNEQFF. CDR3 bases: TGCGCCAGCAGCTTGGCCGGTGGCGGGGGCATATACAATGAGCAGTTCTTC.

This clone was seen just once. The J gene is TRBJ2-3, the V gene TRBV7-3, with TRBD2 matching 8 bases. The CDR3 has 17 residues. The trim removed 1 base at V and 6 bases at J, leaving 12 bases unmatched. Germline V gene sequence: CDR1 SGHTA, CDR2 FQGTGA. For the CDR3, the DNA is TGTGCCAGCAGCTTAATGTCGGCCGGGAGGGCCTCGGATACGCAGTATTTT. Protein product: CASSLMSAGRASDTQYF.

V and J are TRBV11-2 and TRBJ2-7, with no clear D. V was cut by 3 bases and J by 5 bases, with 11 bases left in between. This CDR3 contains 13 residues. Germline-derived CDR1 and CDR2 are SGHAT and FQNNGV. DNA for the CDR3: TGTGCCAGCAGCTTCGGCGGAGTGAACGAGCAGTACTTC. Amino acids: CASSFGGVNEQYF.

V is TRBV2 and J is TRBJ1-3; no reliable D call. The germline V gene encodes CDR1 SNHLY and CDR2 FYNNEI. This CDR3 comprises 15 residues. V was pared by 3 bases and J by 2 bases, with 11 bases between. Here the CDR3 reads CASSDITTPGNTIYF. CDR3 coding DNA: TGTGCCAGCAGTGATATAACTACTCCTGGAAACACCATATATTTT.

The rearrangement uses TRBV9 and TRBJ1-3, with 9 bases fitting TRBD1. V dropped 4 bases and J dropped 0; count of bases not matched to a gene: 5. The germline gives CDR1 SGDLS, CDR2 YYNGEE. The CDR3 consists of 16 residues. In nucleotides, the CDR3 is TGTGCCAGCAGCCCCGGACAGGGGCGCTCTGGAAACACCATATATTTT. It codes for CASSPGQGRSGNTIYF.

CDR3 DNA: TGTGCCAGCAGCTTCCTCGCGGGAGGGCCCTACAATGAGCAGTTCTTC. Amino acids: CASSFLAGGPYNEQFF. The J gene is TRBJ2-1, the V gene TRBV11-3; 9 bases agree with TRBD2. V trimming: 3 bases; J trimming: 2 bases; junction bases outside the gene matches: 5. The CDR3 length is 16 residues. Germline V gene lookup returns CDR1 SGHNT and CDR2 YENEEA.

The gene calls are TRBV5-4 and TRBJ1-1; no definite D call. The CDR3 runs 16 residues. Trimming left V 0 bases short and J 1 base short, with 13 bases between. From germline, CDR1 is SGHNT and CDR2 YYREEE (reference sequence). For the CDR3, the DNA is TGTGCCAGCAGCTTGGATTTCTATTCGGGGAACACTGAAGCTTTCTTT. Its translation: CASSLDFYSGNTEAFF.

The V and J genes are TRBV3-1 (or the pseudogene TRBV3-2) and TRBJ2-3; D perhaps matches TRBD1 (6 bases). V lost 2 bases, J lost 5 bases, and 8 bases lay in between. In germline, CDR1 is LGHDT, CDR2 YNNKEL (reference sequence). The CDR3 sequence is 13 residues long. CDR3 DNA: TGTGCCAGCAGCCAACAGGGGCGAGATACGCAGTATTTT. This sequence encodes CASSQQGRDTQYF.

This rearrangement joins TRBV7-3 to TRBJ2-7, with 8 bases fitting TRBD2. After removal of 2 bases from V and 2 bases from J, the junction contained 8 bases not matched to a gene. CDR1 and CDR2 from the germline V gene are SGHTA and FQGTGA. There are 16 residues in the CDR3. The CDR3 nucleotides are TGTGCCAGCAGCTTAGGGGCGGGGGGCAGGCCCTACGAGCAGTACTTC. It encodes CASSLGAGGRPYEQYF.

The chain employs TRBV3-1 (or the pseudogene TRBV3-2) and TRBJ1-5; D not resolved. The V end was cut by 4 bases, the J end by 1 base, with 11 bases between. This CDR3 region has 15 residues. CDR1 and CDR2 from the germline V gene are LGHDT and YNNKEL (reference sequence). The CDR3 reads CASSPGPRSNQPQHF. In DNA, the CDR3 is TGTGCCAGCAGCCCTGGTCCTCGGAGCAATCAGCCCCAGCATTTT.

The chain recombines TRBV27 with TRBJ1-1, with D maybe TRBD1 (5 bases). Germline V gene sequence: CDR1 MNHEY, CDR2 SMNVEV (reference sequence). V gave up 4 bases and J gave up 5 bases, with 11 bases separating them. The CDR3 extends over 13 amino acids. CDR3: CASSWGGGTEAFF. The CDR3 coding sequence is TGTGCCAGCAGTTGGGGGGGAGGGACTGAAGCTTTCTTT.

V and J are TRBV2 and TRBJ1-4; weak D call: TRBD1 (5 bases). The CDR3 runs to 13 residues. In germline, CDR1 is SNHLY, CDR2 FYNNEI. V lost 6 bases, J lost 6 bases, and 11 bases lay in between. CDR3 region: CASRKTVDEKLFF. The CDR3 DNA is TGTGCCAGCAGGAAGACAGTAGATGAAAAACTGTTTTTT.

This clone was found many times. V and J are TRBV4-1 and TRBJ1-5, with 7 bases lining up with TRBD1. V was pared by 2 bases and J by 7 bases, with 11 bases of the junction left unmatched. Germline CDR1 reads MGHRA; CDR2 reads YSYEKL. CDR3 length: 16 amino acids. The CDR3 loop reads CASSQPGRGTRQPQHF. The CDR3 DNA reads as TGCGCCAGCAGCCAACCTGGCAGGGGGACACGGCAGCCCCAGCATTTT.